Below, 4 T cell receptor beta chains from the same sample are listed, as sequenced in a study of T cell responses to AZD1222 COVID-19 vaccine. TCRdb's table, derived via immunoSEQ multiplex PCR, lists solely in-frame clones and lacks some. The table lists 120,000 or so clones, 70% to 90% of them singletons, with less than 4% in the top ten. The sequences come from peripheral blood, collected 28 days after the second AZD1222 dose. Source of these receptors: an adult who received the AZD1222 COVID-19 vaccine.

This clone showed up just a few times. The CDR3 coding sequence is TGTGCCAGCAACTGGGACAGGGGGCTCTATGGCTACACCTTC. Amino acid sequence: CASNWDRGLYGYTF. This rearrangement joins TRBV5-5 to TRBJ1-2, with TRBD1 matching over 12 bases. Germline-derived CDR1 and CDR2 are SGHKS and YYEKEE (reference sequence). V lost 6 bases, J lost 4 bases, and 4 bases stayed unmatched. This CDR3 region has 14 residues.

V gene TRBV18 combines with J gene TRBJ2-5; tentative D call: TRBD1 (5 bases). Trimming took 2 bases from V and 5 from J, leaving 24 bases between them. The germline CDR1 and CDR2 sequences are KGHSH and LQKENI. The CDR3 length is 18 residues. The CDR3 spells CASSPIALTPTKGETQYF. For the CDR3, the DNA is TGTGCCAGCTCACCAATCGCGCTAACTCCCACCAAGGGGGAGACCCAGTACTTC. Looking up the rest from reference TRBV18 and TRBJ2-5 gives the full variable domain: NAGVMQNPRHLVRRRGQEARLRCSPMKGHSHVYWYRQLPEEGLKFMVYLQKENIIDESGMPKERFSAEFPKEGPSILRIQQVVRGDSAAYFCASSPIALTPTKGETQYFGPGTRLLVL.

This chain uses TRBV7-9 with TRBJ2-1, with D perhaps being TRBD1 or TRBD2 (5 bases each). The V gene lost 11 bases and the J gene lost 9 bases, with 17 bases spanning the gap. CDR1 SEHNR and CDR2 FQNEAQ come from the germline V gene (reference sequence). The CDR3 extends over 12 amino acids. DNA for the CDR3: TGTGCCGGCACCCCGGGGACCATTGAGCAGTTCTTC. Translating it yields CAGTPGTIEQFF.

CDR3 residues: CSSTWTGNTEAFF. The DNA for the CDR3 is TGCAGCTCAACCTGGACAGGGAACACTGAAGCTTTCTTT. The J gene is TRBJ1-1, the V gene TRBV29-1, with TRBD1 matching over 7 bases. V shed 8 bases and J 1 base; nucleotides not matched to a gene: 7. Germline V lookup: CDR1 SQVTM, CDR2 ANQGSEA. CDR3 length equals 13 residues.